These 7 T cell receptor beta chains came from one sample sequenced in a study of blood T cell repertoires in COVID-19. TCRdb's table, derived via immunoSEQ multiplex PCR, lists solely in-frame clones and lacks some. The sample lists 150,000 to 200,000 clones, 70% to 90% occurring once. The material sequenced was peripheral blood. The receptors stem from a man between 45 and 60 years old with active or convalescent COVID-19.

J is TRBJ2-1 and V is TRBV15; 7 bases are shared with TRBD2. V was clipped by 0 bases and J by 7 bases; unmatched bases: 15. The CDR3 sequence is 18 residues long. From germline, CDR1 is LNHNV and CDR2 YYDKDF (reference sequence). Here the CDR3 DNA reads TGTGCCACCAGCAGAGATCTCATAGGAGCGGGGTCAGGTAATGAGCAGTTCTTC. Its protein product is CATSRDLIGAGSGNEQFF.

This rearrangement joins TRBV2 to TRBJ1-5; tentatively, D is TRBD1 (5 bases). The germline V gene encodes CDR1 SNHLY and CDR2 FYNNEI. V gave up 3 bases and J gave up 7 bases, with 16 bases separating them. CDR3 size: 15 residues. This CDR3 reads CASSDQGSSAQPQHF. The CDR3 bases are TGTGCCAGCAGTGATCAGGGAAGCAGCGCACAGCCCCAGCATTTT.

The chain combines TRBV5-7 with TRBJ2-7; perhaps TRBD1 as D (5 bases). TRBV5-7 qualifies as an ORF whose function is uncertain. With 0 bases removed from V and 0 bases from J, the gap between germline ends came to 13 bases. CDR3 length equals 16 residues. The CDR3 loop is CASSLDVYRNSYEQYF. The CDR3 bases are TGTGCCAGCAGCTTGGATGTTTACAGGAACTCCTACGAGCAGTACTTC.

This chain joins TRBV6-6 and TRBJ1-2; TRBD1 might be the D (6 bases). From germline, CDR1 is MNHNY and CDR2 SVGAGI (reference sequence). This CDR3 comprises 15 residues. V was trimmed by 6 bases and J by 7 bases, leaving 21 bases between them. The CDR3 is CASSLILDSRAGYTF. As DNA, the CDR3 is TGTGCCAGCAGCTTAATCCTGGACAGTCGGGCTGGCTACACCTTC.

The gene calls are TRBV19 and TRBJ1-6, with D possibly matching TRBD1 (5 bases). The length of the CDR3 is 13 residues. Deletions cut 5 bases from V and 11 bases from J, with 13 bases between. Germline V gene data show CDR1 as LNHDA and CDR2 as SQIVND (reference sequence). CDR3: CASSVRANPPLHF. The CDR3 region has the DNA TGTGCCAGTAGTGTCAGGGCGAATCCACCCCTCCACTTT.

The rearrangement uses TRBV7-3 and TRBJ2-1; 10 nucleotides agree with TRBD2. Germline V CDR1 and CDR2: SGHTA, FQGTGA. J lost 8 bases, V lost 2 bases, and 9 bases had no gene match. The CDR3 is made up of 16 amino acids. The CDR3 loop is CASSLGTSGIGDEQFF. The CDR3 bases are TGTGCCAGCAGCTTAGGAACTAGCGGGATTGGCGATGAGCAGTTCTTC.

The J gene is TRBJ2-1, the V gene TRBV19; tentative D call: TRBD2 (7 bases). Per the germline V gene, CDR1 is LNHDA and CDR2 is SQIVND (reference sequence). Trimming pared 4 bases from V and 6 bases from J, leaving 16 bases between. This CDR3 has 15 residues. The CDR3 loop reads CASSKGGAELNEQFF. The CDR3 DNA reads TGTGCCAGTAGTAAAGGGGGGGCAGAACTCAATGAGCAGTTCTTC.